The present entry profiles one T cell receptor (beta chain) with its context. The data belong to a study of control samples from healthy donors and cancer patients. This table comes from immunoSEQ multiplex PCR, and its TCRdb copy is limited to in-frame clones, with some not included. The profile covers around 180,000 clones, with around 90% appearing a single time and under 5% taken by the ten largest. The CDR3 consists of 14 residues. The ends were cut back, 10 bases at V and 4 bases at J, with 17 bases in the middle. Germline V gene lookup returns CDR1 LNHDA and CDR2 SQIVND (reference sequence). The V call is TRBV19, the J call TRBJ2-4; a weak D match, TRBD1 (6 bases). The origin of this receptor is a woman in her 30s in good health. Sample: blood. CDR3 coding DNA: TGTGCCACCTCCCTCAGGGGTGGGAAAAACATTCAGTACTTC. Encoded protein: CATSLRGGKNIQYF.